A selection of T cell receptor beta chains follows, all from one sample in a study of early T cells in non-severe SARS-CoV-2 infection. TCRdb re-derived calls from the 5' RACE reads in MiXCR, one entry per CDR3 protein. The sample lists 60,000 or so distinct CDR3 sequences, under 15% occurring once. The source material was whole blood. Every receptor here comes from an adult who was a healthcare worker with PCR-confirmed SARS-CoV-2 infection or an uninfected control (not recorded which). Each CDR3 is given with its conserved first and last residue. A D gene is named only where the DNA matches it firmly. Size is stated for part of the rows, as once, few or many counts, or as a class when the clone is expanded.

CDR3 DNA: TGTGCCAGCAGCTTAGTCTCGAACCGTTACGAGCAGTACTTC; CDR3 protein: CASSLVSNRYEQYF; D gene: NA; clone size: few; V gene: TRBV11-2; J gene: TRBJ2-7
CDR3 DNA: TGTGCCAGCAGCTTAGTTTGGGGACTTCCTCCCCACAATGAGCAGCTCTTC; CDR3 protein: CASSLVWGLPPHNEQLF; D gene: NA; clone size: few; V gene: TRBV7-6; J gene: TRBJ2-1
CDR3 DNA: TGTGCCAGCAGCCGACGACAGGATTTCTATGGCTACACCTTC; CDR3 protein: CASSRRQDFYGYTF; D gene: NA; clone size: few; V gene: TRBV3-1; J gene: TRBJ1-2
CDR3 DNA: TGCGCCAGCAGCTTGGCCGGGGGGCAGACAGATACGCAGTATTTT; CDR3 protein: CASSLAGGQTDTQYF; D gene: NA; clone size: many; V gene: TRBV5-1; J gene: TRBJ2-3
CDR3 DNA: TGTGCCAGCAGCTTAATTCGGGGCGAAGAGACCCAGTACTTC; CDR3 protein: CASSLIRGEETQYF; D gene: NA; clone size: many; V gene: TRBV11-2; J gene: TRBJ2-5
CDR3 DNA: TGTGCCACCAGCAGAGACCCGTTGTCGGGGCAGTACTTC; CDR3 protein: CATSRDPLSGQYF; D gene: NA; clone size: few; V gene: TRBV15; J gene: TRBJ2-7
CDR3 DNA: TGTGCCATCAGTGAGGGACTAGCGGATCCCAATGAGCAGTTCTTC; CDR3 protein: CAISEGLADPNEQFF; D gene: TRBD2; clone size: many; V gene: TRBV10-3; J gene: TRBJ2-1
CDR3 DNA: TGCAGTGCTAGAAATCTTCCCGGGGAGCTGTTTTTT; CDR3 protein: CSARNLPGELFF; D gene: NA; clone size: few; V gene: TRBV20-1; J gene: TRBJ2-2
CDR3 DNA: TGTGCCAGCAGTTCCTACAGGGGCATCAACTATGGCTACACCTTC; CDR3 protein: CASSSYRGINYGYTF; D gene: TRBD1; clone size: few; V gene: TRBV12-3/TRBV12-4; J gene: TRBJ1-2
CDR3 DNA: TGCAGCCTGGGTGGGGGCGATGAGCAGTTCTTC; CDR3 protein: CSLGGGDEQFF; D gene: NA; clone size: NA; V gene: TRBV20-1; J gene: TRBJ2-1
CDR3 DNA: TGTGCCAGCAGATCGGATACAGGGGCCCATGGCTACACCTTC; CDR3 protein: CASRSDTGAHGYTF; D gene: TRBD1; clone size: few; V gene: TRBV6-5; J gene: TRBJ1-2
CDR3 DNA: TGTGCCAGCAGCTTACTAACCGGGACAGCTTCGTATGGCTACACCTTC; CDR3 protein: CASSLLTGTASYGYTF; D gene: TRBD1; clone size: many; V gene: TRBV11-2; J gene: TRBJ1-2
CDR3 DNA: TGTGCCAGCAGCTTTGATGAAAAACTGTTTTTT; CDR3 protein: CASSFDEKLFF; D gene: NA; clone size: few; V gene: TRBV5-5; J gene: TRBJ1-4
CDR3 DNA: TGCGCCAGCAGCTACAGGGGGCAGGGTGAAGCTTTCTTT; CDR3 protein: CASSYRGQGEAFF; D gene: TRBD1; clone size: NA; V gene: TRBV5-1; J gene: TRBJ1-1
CDR3 DNA: TGTGCCAGCAGCTTAGCCCGGGACAGGGTAAATGAGCAGTTCTTC; CDR3 protein: CASSLARDRVNEQFF; D gene: TRBD1; clone size: few; V gene: TRBV7-2; J gene: TRBJ2-1
CDR3 DNA: TGTGCCAGCAGAGCCGGGACAGGGGATGTGGTCGAAAACACTGAAGCTTTCTTT; CDR3 protein: CASRAGTGDVVENTEAFF; D gene: TRBD1; clone size: many; V gene: TRBV2; J gene: TRBJ1-1
CDR3 DNA: TGTGCCAGCACCAGGGACAACCCCGGGGATGAGCAGTTCTTC; CDR3 protein: CASTRDNPGDEQFF; D gene: NA; clone size: many; V gene: TRBV6-6; J gene: TRBJ2-1
CDR3 DNA: TGTGCCATCAGTGCCGGGACAACCTACACCGGGGAGCTGTTTTTT; CDR3 protein: CAISAGTTYTGELFF; D gene: NA; clone size: NA; V gene: TRBV10-3; J gene: TRBJ2-2
CDR3 DNA: TGTGCCAGCAGCTTTGCGGGGGGAGTCGCAGATACGCAGTATTTT; CDR3 protein: CASSFAGGVADTQYF; D gene: TRBD2; clone size: many; V gene: TRBV5-4; J gene: TRBJ2-3
CDR3 DNA: TGTGCCATCAGTGATGGTGAGCCGGGGGACTATGGCTACACCTTC; CDR3 protein: CAISDGEPGDYGYTF; D gene: NA; clone size: few; V gene: TRBV10-3; J gene: TRBJ1-2
CDR3 DNA: TGTGCCATCAGGCCCGGCAGCCTGAACACTGAAGCTTTCTTT; CDR3 protein: CAIRPGSLNTEAFF; D gene: NA; clone size: few; V gene: TRBV10-3; J gene: TRBJ1-1
CDR3 DNA: TGTGCCAGCACAACAGGGAGCTCCTACAATGAGCAGTTCTTC; CDR3 protein: CASTTGSSYNEQFF; D gene: NA; clone size: few; V gene: TRBV12-3/TRBV12-4; J gene: TRBJ2-1
CDR3 DNA: TGTGCCAGCATAATACGAGAGAACACTGAAGCTTTCTTT; CDR3 protein: CASIIRENTEAFF; D gene: NA; clone size: few; V gene: TRBV18; J gene: TRBJ1-1
CDR3 DNA: TGTGCCAGCAGTTACTTACTAGCGGGGTTCTCCTACGAGCAGTACTTC; CDR3 protein: CASSYLLAGFSYEQYF; D gene: TRBD2; clone size: few; V gene: TRBV6-2/TRBV6-3; J gene: TRBJ2-7
CDR3 DNA: TGCAGCGTTGAAGAAATCCTACAGGGGGCGGATGGCTACACCTTC; CDR3 protein: CSVEEILQGADGYTF; D gene: TRBD1; clone size: NA; V gene: TRBV29-1; J gene: TRBJ1-2